The TCR beta chain under discussion was sequenced for a study of shared clonotypes between healthy human individuals. The J segment lost 1 base and the V segment lost 5 bases, leaving 18 bases of the junction unmatched. The CDR3 extends over 19 amino acids. The V gene's germline CDR1 is SGHAT and CDR2 FQNNGV. The study ran the assay at deep level. Original handling: In the immunoSEQ data, sequences were junction-only and lacked quality scores, so filtering differed. TCRdb's table, derived via immunoSEQ multiplex PCR, lists solely in-frame clones and lacks some. From that table come the V and J calls and clone size; the DNA was used to work out D and trimming. Here the sample spans hundreds of thousands of clones, roughly 77% being singletons.

The receptor comes from a woman between 40 and 55 years old in good health. Some clones in this sample may be carry-over from other donors' samples. The chain carries TRBV11-2 and TRBJ2-3; the match to TRBD2 covers 7 bases. Material for sequencing was PBMCs. DNA of the CDR3: TGTGCCAGCAGCAGGGTTCGGGCGGGAGCTCCCCCCGGCACAGATACGCAGTATTTT. Translated: CASSRVRAGAPPGTDTQYF.